These 28 T cell receptor beta chains originate from one sample sequenced in a study of cytomegalovirus exposure and HLA in healthy donors. A multiplex PCR was run with 60 Vbeta primers and 13 Jbeta primers. Profiling relied on immunoSEQ multiplex PCR, and the TCRdb table lists in-frame clones only, not all of them. The sample contains more than 150,000 clones, less than 85% of which appear only once. The sample was PBMCs. Every receptor here comes from a boy between 10 and 17 years old in good health and CMV-seronegative.

This clone occurred once. This chain connects TRBV5-4 to TRBJ1-3; D is possibly TRBD1 (5 bases). The CDR3 is 16 residues long. Trimming left V 2 bases short and J 0 bases short, with 12 bases between. CDR1 SGHNT and CDR2 YYREEE come from the germline V gene (reference sequence). CDR3 protein: CASSFGQGHSGNTIYF. The CDR3, as DNA: TGTGCCAGCAGCTTTGGGCAGGGCCACTCTGGAAACACCATATATTTT.

The V gene is TRBV4-3, the J gene TRBJ2-7, with 7 bases identical to TRBD2. The CDR3 covers 13 residues. The ends lost 1 base at V and 6 bases at J; junction bases unmatched: 3. CDR1 is LGHNA, CDR2 YSLEER, per germline. The CDR3: CASSQGTRSEQYF. The CDR3, as DNA: TGCGCCAGCAGCCAAGGGACTAGGAGCGAGCAGTACTTC.

The J gene is TRBJ1-3, the V gene TRBV5-1; D gene uncertain. Trimming shortened V by 4 bases and J by 0 bases, and 8 bases separated the two germline ends. This CDR3 has 14 residues. Germline assignment: CDR1 SGHRS and CDR2 YFSETQ. CDR3 protein: CASSPPDSGNTIYF. CDR3 DNA: TGCGCCAGCAGCCCTCCAGACTCTGGAAACACCATATATTTT. Full variable domain (missing parts from reference TRBV5-1 and TRBJ1-3): KAGVTQTPRYLIKTRGQQVTLSCSPISGHRSVSWYQQTPGQGLQFLFEYFSETQRNKGNFPGRFSGRQFSNSRSEMNVSTLELGDSALYLCASSPPDSGNTIYFGEGSWLTVV.

The CDR3 protein is CASSVTSGEETQYF. CDR3 in DNA: TGTGCCAGCAGCGTGACTAGCGGGGAAGAGACCCAGTACTTC. The chain has TRBV9 and TRBJ2-5; the match to TRBD2 covers 11 bases. Trimming removed 2 bases from V and 3 bases from J; junction bases left unmatched: 0. CDR3 length: 14 amino acids. CDR1 and CDR2 (germline): SGDLS, YYNGEE.

The chain joins TRBV2 to TRBJ1-1; D gene unclear. This CDR3 has 17 residues. V was clipped by 0 bases and J by 0 bases, with 14 bases between them. Per germline, CDR1 SNHLY and CDR2 FYNNEI. The CDR3 sequence: CASSEARAITMNTEAFF. For the CDR3, the DNA is TGTGCCAGCAGTGAAGCGCGGGCGATCACTATGAACACTGAAGCTTTCTTT.

This chain links TRBV27 with TRBJ1-5; possibly TRBD1 for D (6 bases). The CDR3 totals 14 residues. Germline values: CDR1 MNHEY, CDR2 SMNVEV (reference sequence). Trimming stripped 2 bases from V and 6 bases from J, with 11 bases between. CDR3 coding DNA: TGTGCCAGCAGTTTAACAGGGTGGGGTCAGCCCCAGCATTTT. Residues: CASSLTGWGQPQHF.

This chain connects TRBV30 to TRBJ2-5; D perhaps matches TRBD1 (6 bases). Trimming removed 2 bases from V and 1 base from J, with 11 bases in between. The germline V gene has CDR1 GTSNPN and CDR2 SVGIG (reference sequence). CDR3 length: 14 amino acids. For the CDR3, the DNA is TGTGCCTGGAGTCAAGGACAGCTCCAAGAGACCCAGTACTTC. This encodes CAWSQGQLQETQYF. Together with reference TRBV30 and TRBJ2-5, the CDR3 gives the full variable domain: SQTIHQWPATLVQPVGSPLSLECTVEGTSNPNLYWYRQAAGRGLQLLFYSVGIGQISSEVPQNLSASRPQDRQFILSSKKLLLSDSGFYLCAWSQGQLQETQYFGPGTRLLVL.

The rearrangement uses TRBV2 and TRBJ1-1; no firm D call. Germline loops: CDR1 SNHLY, CDR2 FYNNEI. CDR3 length: 12 residues. Trimming stripped 3 bases from V and 9 bases from J, with 11 bases between. The DNA of the CDR3 is TGTGCCAGCAGTGAGTTAGGACTTCAAGCTTTCTTT. Protein product: CASSELGLQAFF.

This clone is a singleton in its sample. J is TRBJ2-1 and V is TRBV10-3; D remains ambiguous. From germline, CDR1 is ENHRY and CDR2 SYGVKD. Trimming pared 3 bases from V and 5 bases from J, leaving 11 bases between. The CDR3 spans 14 residues. Here the CDR3 reads CAISDSSTNNEQFF. In DNA form, the CDR3 reads TGTGCCATCAGTGATAGCTCCACAAACAATGAGCAGTTCTTC.

The gene calls are TRBV5-1 and TRBJ1-4, with a weak D call TRBD1 (6 bases). Germline V CDR1 and CDR2: SGHRS, YFSETQ. CDR3 size: 13 residues. The V and J ends lost 4 bases and 6 bases respectively, with 10 bases between them. The CDR3 spells CASSTKGDEKLFF. As DNA, the CDR3 is TGCGCCAGCAGCACGAAGGGGGATGAAAAACTGTTTTTT. The variable domain in full, with the rest retrieved from reference TRBV5-1 and TRBJ1-4, is KAGVTQTPRYLIKTRGQQVTLSCSPISGHRSVSWYQQTPGQGLQFLFEYFSETQRNKGNFPGRFSGRQFSNSRSEMNVSTLELGDSALYLCASSTKGDEKLFFGSGTQLSVL.

The CDR3 DNA reads TGTGCCATCAGTGAAAGGGACAGCCTAACCGGGGAGCTGTTTTTT. Translation gives CAISERDSLTGELFF. The chain uses TRBV10-3 and TRBJ2-2; 7 bases match TRBD1. The ends lost 3 bases at V and 5 bases at J; junction bases unmatched: 6. This CDR3 region has 15 residues. CDR1 and CDR2 (germline): ENHRY, SYGVKD.

The CDR3 region is CASSLAGGLYLEQYF. CDR3 nucleotide sequence: TGCGCCAGCAGCTTGGCCGGGGGACTCTACTTAGAGCAGTACTTC. The chain recombines TRBV5-1 with TRBJ2-7; TRBD2 might be the D (6 bases). V was shortened by 0 bases and J by 7 bases, with 17 bases between the two germline ends. Germline V gives CDR1 SGHRS, CDR2 YFSETQ. The CDR3 extends over 15 amino acids.

This clone was seen just once. Here the CDR3 DNA reads TGTGCCAGCAGCGTAGAGCCTGAACCCACCTACGAGCAGTACTTC. Protein sequence: CASSVEPEPTYEQYF. This chain uses TRBV9 with TRBJ2-7; D is unresolved. The CDR3 runs 15 residues. Trimming shortened V by 0 bases and J by 2 bases, and 12 bases separated the two germline ends. CDR1 SGDLS and CDR2 YYNGEE come from the germline V gene.

V usage is TRBV4-2 and J usage is TRBJ1-2, with unresolved D. This CDR3 region has 15 residues. Trimming took off 1 base at V and 0 bases at J, with 9 bases between the two ends. The V gene's germline CDR1 is LGHNA and CDR2 YNFKEQ. The CDR3 loop reads CASSQAPYSNYGYTF. In DNA, the CDR3 is TGTGCCAGCAGCCAAGCTCCCTACTCTAACTATGGCTACACCTTC.

The chain links TRBV6-5 to TRBJ2-1; TRBD1 matches 7 bases. Germline loops: CDR1 MNHEY, CDR2 SVGAGI. The CDR3 spans 16 residues. Losses at the gene ends were 0 bases for V and 5 bases for J; bases not matched to a gene: 7. The CDR3 nucleotides are TGTGCCAGCAGTTACTCCATGGACAGGTACCACAATGAGCAGTTCTTC. Amino acids: CASSYSMDRYHNEQFF.

The chain employs TRBV9 and TRBJ2-6, with D possibly TRBD2 on 7 matching bases. The V gene's germline CDR1 is SGDLS and CDR2 YYNGEE. The CDR3 totals 17 residues. V lost 4 bases to trimming and J lost 2 bases, with 16 bases between them. CDR3 sequence reads: CASSHPFGGPGANVLTF. The CDR3 DNA follows: TGTGCCAGCAGCCACCCTTTCGGGGGGCCTGGGGCCAACGTCCTGACTTTC.

This clone has only a few counts. The chain's CDR3 is CASSLAWNTEAFF. The CDR3 coding sequence is TGTGCCAGCAGCTTGGCGTGGAACACTGAAGCTTTCTTT. V is TRBV5-8 and J is TRBJ1-1; D call uncertain. The length of the CDR3 is 13 residues. Germline-derived CDR1 and CDR2 are SGHTS and YDEGEE. Trimming pared 0 bases from V and 1 base from J, leaving 4 bases between. Using reference TRBV5-8 and TRBJ1-1 for the parts outside the CDR3, the full variable domain is EAGVTQSPTHLIKTRGQQATLRCSPISGHTSVYWYQQALGLGLQFLLWYDEGEERNRGNFPPRFSGRQFPNYSSELNVNALELEDSALYLCASSLAWNTEAFFGQGTRLTVV.

A few counts support this clone. V gene TRBV11-2 combines with J gene TRBJ1-5; D uncertain. Germline V gene lookup returns CDR1 SGHAT and CDR2 FQNNGV. CDR3 size: 14 residues. The ends were cut back, 5 bases at V and 5 bases at J, with 13 bases in the middle. In DNA form, the CDR3 reads TGTGCCAGCAGCCTCTTGGGAGGGTATCAGCCCCAGCATTTT. Translation gives CASSLLGGYQPQHF.

The chain is built from TRBV6-1 and TRBJ1-3; D remains ambiguous. Germline CDR1 is MNHNS and CDR2 is SASEGT. The CDR3 runs to 16 residues. Deletions cut 0 bases from V and 0 bases from J, with 9 bases between. CDR3 DNA sequence: TGTGCCAGCAGTGAAGCGCCGGGAGGCTCTGGAAACACCATATATTTT. Protein product: CASSEAPGGSGNTIYF.

The chain recombines TRBV10-3 with TRBJ2-1; 8 bases line up with TRBD2. Looked up from germline, CDR1 is ENHRY and CDR2 is SYGVKD. Trimming took 2 bases from V and 4 from J; bases not matched to a gene: 7. The CDR3 is made up of 16 amino acids. CDR3 coding DNA: TGTGCCATCAGTGAGACCCAAGCGGGAGATTACAATGAGCAGTTCTTC. Translating it yields CAISETQAGDYNEQFF.

This chain uses TRBV11-2 with TRBJ2-1, with a tentative D call TRBD1 (5 bases). Trimming cost V 9 bases and J 8 bases, with 14 bases left between them. Germline V lookup: CDR1 SGHAT, CDR2 FQNNGV. The CDR3 consists of 12 residues. This CDR3 is CASTQGPHEQFF. The CDR3 DNA is TGTGCCAGTACTCAGGGTCCTCATGAGCAGTTCTTC.

This clone has just a few counts. The chain recombines TRBV18 with TRBJ2-7, with TRBD1 identical over 12 bases. Germline V CDR1 and CDR2: KGHSH, LQKENI. The CDR3 extends over 16 amino acids. The V gene end was trimmed by 2 bases and the J gene end by 3 bases; junction bases not matched to a gene: 5. The CDR3 protein is CASSPGTGGFGYEQYF. CDR3 bases: TGTGCCAGCTCACCAGGGACAGGGGGCTTCGGCTACGAGCAGTACTTC.

The J gene is TRBJ2-1, the V gene TRBV5-5, with a tentative D call TRBD2 (6 bases). This CDR3 is 19 amino acids long. V was shortened by 1 base and J by 1 base, with 21 bases between the two germline ends. CDR1 and CDR2 from the germline V gene are SGHKS and YYEKEE (reference sequence). The CDR3 loop is CASSLIEPRGRKSYNEQFF. CDR3 DNA sequence: TGTGCCAGCAGCTTGATCGAACCTAGAGGGAGGAAGTCCTACAATGAGCAGTTCTTC.

The chain employs TRBV6-5 and TRBJ1-1; 7 nucleotides align to TRBD1. Germline V gene data show CDR1 as MNHEY and CDR2 as SVGAGI. V dropped 8 bases and J dropped 4; count of bases not matched to a gene: 7. This CDR3 has 13 amino acids. The CDR3 DNA is TGTGCCAGCCACAGGGGAAGAAGCACTGAAGCTTTCTTT. It translates to CASHRGRSTEAFF.

The chain employs TRBV19 and TRBJ1-5; tentatively, D is TRBD1 (5 bases). The CDR3 is 16 amino acids. The V end was cut by 5 bases, the J end by 3 bases, with 17 bases between. The V gene's germline CDR1 is LNHDA and CDR2 SQIVND (reference sequence). The CDR3 is CASSASGGWDNQPQHF. The CDR3 nucleotides read TGTGCCAGTAGTGCCTCGGGGGGTTGGGACAATCAGCCCCAGCATTTT.

J is TRBJ2-1 and V is TRBV11-2, with D possibly being TRBD1 (7 bases). The CDR3 runs 15 residues. The germline V and J ends were trimmed by 5 bases and 2 bases, with 13 bases remaining between them. The germline gives CDR1 SGHAT, CDR2 FQNNGV. CDR3: CASSAQGGAYNEQFF. In nucleotides, the CDR3 is TGTGCCAGCAGCGCCCAGGGGGGCGCCTACAATGAGCAGTTCTTC.

The V and J genes are TRBV19 and TRBJ1-3; a weak D match, TRBD1 (6 bases). The CDR3 length is 17 residues. V shed 3 bases and J shed 0 bases, with 15 bases lying between them. Germline V gene data show CDR1 as LNHDA and CDR2 as SQIVND (reference sequence). CDR3: CASSISAGVRSGNTIYF. Here the CDR3 DNA reads TGTGCCAGTAGTATCTCTGCAGGGGTACGCTCTGGAAACACCATATATTTT.

In regard to this clone: Other DNA variants within this sample encode the same CDR3. J is TRBJ2-5 and V is TRBV9; D remains ambiguous. Trimming left V 4 bases short and J 1 base short, with 11 bases between. There are 14 residues in the CDR3. Germline CDR1 reads SGDLS; CDR2 reads YYNGEE. CDR3 residues: CASSQGTVQETQYF. For the CDR3, the DNA is TGTGCCAGCAGCCAAGGAACAGTCCAAGAGACCCAGTACTTC. The full variable domain, in which reference TRBV9 and TRBJ2-5 provide the parts outside the CDR3, is DSGVTQTPKHLITATGQRVTLRCSPRSGDLSVYWYQQSLDQGLQFLIQYYNGEERAKGNILERFSAQQFPDLHSELNLSSLELGDSALYFCASSQGTVQETQYFGPGTRLLVL.